This TCR beta chain was found in a study of T cells in tuberculosis. Study information: PBMC were archived before or within 7 days of starting treatment. Study results and caveats: Smaller distances to GMM-specific TCRs suggested their expansion in active tuberculosis.

The V gene's germline CDR1 is SNHLY and CDR2 FYNNEI. V was trimmed by 7 bases and J by 5 bases, leaving 12 bases between them. The CDR3 is 13 residues long. Time point defined: new active TB diagnosis, blood taken before or within 7 days of starting treatment. Profiled with immunoSEQ multiplex PCR; TCRdb holds only in-frame clones, not every one. Among over 25,000 clones listed, about 91% were seen once. About this clone itself: Antigen specificity is unknown.

This receptor was identified in an adult with tuberculosis. Sequences were derived from PBMCs, sampled at tuberculosis diagnosis. V and J are TRBV2 and TRBJ1-5; possible D gene TRBD1, 6 bases. The CDR3 is CASKSGGDQPQHF. CDR3 nucleotide sequence: TGTGCCAGCAAATCGGGGGGCGATCAGCCCCAGCATTTT. The variable domain in full, with the rest retrieved from reference TRBV2 and TRBJ1-5, is EPEVTQTPSHQVTQMGQEVILRCVPISNHLYFYWYRQILGQKVEFLVSFYNNEISEKSEIFDDQFSVERPDGSNFTLKIRSTKLEDSAMYFCASKSGGDQPQHFGDGTRLSIL.